The 16 T cell receptor beta chains below all came from one sample that was sequenced in a study of cytomegalovirus exposure and HLA in healthy donors. It was with 60 Vbeta and 13 Jbeta primers that the PCR ran. Sequencing used immunoSEQ multiplex PCR; TCRdb keeps in-frame clones, though not all of them. This table has over 100,000 clones, roughly 78% appearing once. Sequenced input: PBMCs. Receptors were obtained from a man between 25 and 39 years old in good health and CMV-seronegative.

This rearrangement joins TRBV28 to TRBJ1-2, with TRBD1 as a possible D gene (6 bases). Per germline, CDR1 MDHEN and CDR2 SYDVKM. Deletions cut 1 base from V and 1 base from J, with 7 bases between. This CDR3 comprises 14 residues. The CDR3 loop reads CASSLYRDNYGYTF. The CDR3 DNA reads TGTGCCAGCAGTTTATACAGGGATAACTATGGCTACACCTTC.

The V and J genes are TRBV9 and TRBJ2-1, with 8 bases that match TRBD2. The germline V gene encodes CDR1 SGDLS and CDR2 YYNGEE. CDR3 size: 15 residues. The V gene end was trimmed by 4 bases and the J gene end by 3 bases; junction bases not matched to a gene: 6. The CDR3 sequence is CASSPISGVYNEQFF. CDR3 in DNA: TGTGCCAGCAGCCCCATTAGCGGGGTCTACAATGAGCAGTTCTTC. The entire variable domain, with the rest obtained from reference TRBV9 and TRBJ2-1, is as follows: DSGVTQTPKHLITATGQRVTLRCSPRSGDLSVYWYQQSLDQGLQFLIQYYNGEERAKGNILERFSAQQFPDLHSELNLSSLELGDSALYFCASSPISGVYNEQFFGPGTRLTVL.

There are a few counts of this clone. A junction end diverges from the germline sequence, so it may reflect a read error. The V and J genes are TRBV2 and TRBJ1-1; 8 bases are a match to TRBD1. Germline V gene sequence: CDR1 SNHLY, CDR2 FYNNEI. CDR3 size: 10 residues. The CDR3 region has the DNA TGTGCCAGCGGCGGACAGGGCCCTGTCTTT. Its protein product is CASGGQGPVF.

This chain connects TRBV7-9 to TRBJ1-2; D unclear. CDR1 is SEHNR, CDR2 FQNEAQ, per germline (reference sequence). The CDR3 loop spans 13 amino acids. The V and J ends lost 4 bases and 5 bases respectively, with 11 bases between them. The CDR3 DNA is TGTGCCAGCAGCTACGGGGAGGATTATGGCTACACCTTC. It yields the protein CASSYGEDYGYTF.

This clone has only one observation. This chain uses TRBV5-1 with TRBJ1-2; D unclear. Trimming took 0 bases from V and 4 from J, leaving 16 bases between them. Germline assignment: CDR1 SGHRS and CDR2 YFSETQ. The CDR3 covers 16 residues. The CDR3 reads CASSLVSSGSSYGYTF. The CDR3 region has the DNA TGCGCCAGCAGCTTGGTATCTTCGGGGAGTAGCTATGGCTACACCTTC.

There are a few counts of this clone. The J gene is TRBJ1-5, the V gene TRBV25-1; D is perhaps TRBD1 (5 bases). Germline V gene data show CDR1 as MGHDK and CDR2 as SYGVNS. This CDR3 spans 16 amino acids. Trimming took off 3 bases at V and 5 bases at J, with 17 bases between the two ends. The CDR3 loop is CASSEGGRAGDQPQHF. CDR3 bases: TGTGCCAGCAGTGAGGGGGGGAGGGCGGGCGATCAGCCCCAGCATTTT.

The rearrangement joins TRBV28 to TRBJ1-5; 9 positions match TRBD1. The V gene's germline CDR1 is MDHEN and CDR2 SYDVKM. With V trimmed by 5 bases and J by 1 base, 3 bases remained unmatched. The CDR3 runs 15 residues. The CDR3, as DNA: TGTGCCAGCAGTCCCGGGACAGGGAGCAATCAGCCCCAGCATTTT. Protein product: CASSPGTGSNQPQHF.

This clone has only a few counts. This chain connects TRBV29-1 to TRBJ2-1; TRBD1 matches 9 bases. The trim removed 5 bases at V and 7 bases at J, leaving 9 bases unmatched. This CDR3 comprises 14 residues. CDR1 SQVTM and CDR2 ANQGSEA come from the germline V gene. The DNA of the CDR3 is TGCAGCGTTTACCCCGGGACAGGGTATAATGAGCAGTTCTTC. Amino acid sequence: CSVYPGTGYNEQFF.

The chain couples TRBV29-1 to TRBJ2-3; 8 positions agree with TRBD2. CDR3 length equals 14 residues. V gave up 4 bases and J gave up 1 base; unmatched junction bases: 4. CDR1 is SQVTM, CDR2 ANQGSEA, per germline. The CDR3 protein is CSVGASGRTDTQYF. The CDR3 bases are TGCAGCGTTGGGGCTAGCGGGCGCACAGATACGCAGTATTTT.

This chain uses TRBV2 with TRBJ1-1; D call uncertain. This CDR3 has 13 amino acids. V lost 8 bases to trimming and J lost 0 bases, with 10 bases between them. The germline gives CDR1 SNHLY, CDR2 FYNNEI. The CDR3 is CASHSTMNTEAFF. The CDR3 DNA is TGTGCCAGCCACAGTACAATGAACACTGAAGCTTTCTTT.

V usage is TRBV7-9 and J usage is TRBJ2-6; 9 nucleotides line up with TRBD2. The J segment lost 0 bases and the V segment lost 5 bases, leaving 5 bases of the junction unmatched. This CDR3 has 17 residues. Germline-derived CDR1 and CDR2 are SEHNR and FQNEAQ (reference sequence). The CDR3 DNA reads as TGTGCCAGCAGCAAACGGCGGGAGGGCTCTGGGGCCAACGTCCTGACTTTC. It codes for CASSKRREGSGANVLTF.

The rearrangement joins TRBV19 to TRBJ1-1; 8 bases fit TRBD1. The CDR3 runs 13 residues. Germline V gene data show CDR1 as LNHDA and CDR2 as SQIVND (reference sequence). The ends lost 6 bases at V and 4 bases at J; junction bases unmatched: 4. The CDR3 protein is CASRYRGSTEAFF. The CDR3 DNA reads TGTGCCAGTAGGTACAGGGGGTCCACTGAAGCTTTCTTT. The full variable domain, completed using reference TRBV19 and TRBJ1-1, is DGGITQSPKYLFRKEGQNVTLSCEQNLNHDAMYWYRQDPGQGLRLIYYSQIVNDFQKGDIAEGYSVSREKKESFPLTVTSAQKNPTAFYLCASRYRGSTEAFFGQGTRLTVV.

The rearrangement joins TRBV5-1 to TRBJ2-1; TRBD2 might be the D (6 bases). Germline V gene data show CDR1 as SGHRS and CDR2 as YFSETQ. The V end was cut by 0 bases, the J end by 2 bases, with 12 bases between. There are 16 residues in the CDR3. The CDR3 coding sequence is TGCGCCAGCAGCTTGGTGAGTAGCGGAACCTACAATGAGCAGTTCTTC. This gives the protein CASSLVSSGTYNEQFF.

The chain combines TRBV27 with TRBJ2-3; TRBD2 aligns across 9 bases. The CDR3 loop spans 18 amino acids. The J segment lost 2 bases and the V segment lost 1 base, leaving 10 bases of the junction unmatched. In germline, CDR1 is MNHEY, CDR2 SMNVEV (reference sequence). The CDR3: CASSLFFRASGNTDTQYF. The CDR3 nucleotides read TGTGCCAGCAGTTTATTTTTTAGGGCTAGCGGGAACACAGATACGCAGTATTTT.

V is TRBV28 and J is TRBJ2-3; D is unresolved. V shed 6 bases and J shed 0 bases, with 13 bases lying between them. In germline, CDR1 is MDHEN, CDR2 SYDVKM. The CDR3 has 15 amino acids. CDR3 loop: CASRSDGASTDTQYF. The CDR3 coding sequence is TGTGCCAGCAGGTCCGACGGAGCTAGCACAGATACGCAGTATTTT.

The chain has TRBV5-5 and TRBJ1-1, with TRBD1 matching over 7 bases. The CDR3 runs 15 residues. The germline CDR1 and CDR2 sequences are SGHKS and YYEKEE (reference sequence). With V trimmed by 4 bases and J by 1 base, 7 bases remained unmatched. The CDR3 DNA follows: TGTGCCAGCAGCGCCCGGACAGGACAGAACACTGAAGCTTTCTTT. Translated: CASSARTGQNTEAFF.